The next 19 T cell receptor beta chains were all read from a single sample in a study of shared clonotypes between healthy human individuals. Sequencing used immunoSEQ multiplex PCR; TCRdb keeps in-frame clones, though not all of them. The sample has about 2.3 million clones, 85% to 95% seen once. Sequenced: naive CD4+ T cells from PBMCs. Stated subset: CD45RA+ positively selected. All receptors come from a man younger than 30 in good health. Some clones in this sample may be carry-over from other donors' samples.

V is TRBV7-2 and J is TRBJ2-1; 12 positions agree with TRBD2. The ends lost 2 bases at V and 8 bases at J; junction bases unmatched: 7. Germline CDR1 SGHTA, CDR2 FQGNSA. CDR3 size: 16 residues. CDR3 protein: CASSLYVLAGGDEQFF. In nucleotides, the CDR3 is TGTGCCAGCAGCTTATACGTACTAGCGGGGGGCGATGAGCAGTTCTTC.

This clone turned up a few times. This chain uses TRBV19 with TRBJ1-4; D not certain. Trimming stripped 3 bases from V and 8 bases from J, with 10 bases between. The CDR3 totals 13 residues. The V gene's germline CDR1 is LNHDA and CDR2 SQIVND (reference sequence). CDR3 sequence reads: CASSIRGGEKLFF. The CDR3 DNA reads TGTGCCAGTAGTATCCGGGGAGGAGAAAAACTGTTTTTT. The whole variable domain, filled in from reference TRBV19 and TRBJ1-4, reads DGGITQSPKYLFRKEGQNVTLSCEQNLNHDAMYWYRQDPGQGLRLIYYSQIVNDFQKGDIAEGYSVSREKKESFPLTVTSAQKNPTAFYLCASSIRGGEKLFFGSGTQLSVL.

This clone is a singleton in its sample. This chain connects TRBV18 to TRBJ2-3; 8 nucleotides match TRBD2. V trimming: 1 base; J trimming: 0 bases; junction bases outside the gene matches: 0. CDR1 is KGHSH, CDR2 LQKENI, per germline. This CDR3 is built from 15 residues. CDR3 amino acids: CASSPLAGSTDTQYF. The DNA of the CDR3 is TGTGCCAGCTCACCACTAGCGGGAAGCACAGATACGCAGTATTTT. Full variable domain (rest looked up from reference TRBV18 and TRBJ2-3): NAGVMQNPRHLVRRRGQEARLRCSPMKGHSHVYWYRQLPEEGLKFMVYLQKENIIDESGMPKERFSAEFPKEGPSILRIQQVVRGDSAAYFCASSPLAGSTDTQYFGPGTRLTVL.

V gene TRBV5-6 combines with J gene TRBJ2-7; D remains ambiguous. The V gene's germline CDR1 is SGHDT and CDR2 YYEEEE. There are 14 residues in the CDR3. Deletions cut 1 base from V and 9 bases from J, with 17 bases between. CDR3 coding DNA: TGTGCCAGCAGCTTGAGACCCCAATCCCCTAGGCAGTACTTC. Translating gives CASSLRPQSPRQYF.

The rearrangement joins TRBV7-2 to TRBJ1-3, with D possibly matching TRBD1 (5 bases). CDR3 length equals 15 residues. Trimming cost V 7 bases and J 0 bases, with 13 bases left between them. Germline V gives CDR1 SGHTA, CDR2 FQGNSA. This chain's CDR3 is CASTNERGSGNTIYF. CDR3 bases: TGTGCCAGCACCAATGAAAGGGGCTCTGGAAACACCATATATTTT. The complete variable domain, with remaining parts taken from reference TRBV7-2 and TRBJ1-3, reads GAGVSQSPSNKVTEKGKDVELRCDPISGHTALYWYRQSLGQGLEFLIYFQGNSAPDKSGLPSDRFSAERTGGSVSTLTIQRTQQEDSAVYLCASTNERGSGNTIYFGEGSWLTVV.

The chain uses TRBV6-6 and TRBJ2-5; D is undetermined. Trimming cost V 5 bases and J 4 bases, with 17 bases left between them. Germline V CDR1 and CDR2: MNHNY, SVGAGI (reference sequence). This CDR3 is 15 amino acids long. For the CDR3, the DNA is TGTGCCAGCAGTAGACAAGCTAGTTTCAGAGAGACCCAGTACTTC. This codes for CASSRQASFRETQYF.

The V and J genes are TRBV20-1 and TRBJ2-3; no reliable D call. The CDR3 sequence is 11 residues long. The V end lost 5 bases, the J end lost 4 bases, and 7 bases lay between the germline ends. Germline V gives CDR1 DFQATT, CDR2 SNEGSKA (reference sequence). CDR3 protein: CSAHLPDTQYF. As DNA, the CDR3 is TGCAGTGCTCACCTCCCAGATACGCAGTATTTT.

Of note for this clone: Other DNA sequences in the same sample also yield this CDR3. The chain employs TRBV2 and TRBJ2-2; D is perhaps TRBD1 (5 bases). The V gene's germline CDR1 is SNHLY and CDR2 FYNNEI. CDR3 length equals 15 residues. V lost 3 bases and J lost 0, with 8 bases in between. CDR3 amino acids: CASSERQTNTGELFF. The DNA for the CDR3 is TGTGCCAGCAGTGAGCGACAGACGAACACCGGGGAGCTGTTTTTT.

The V and J genes are TRBV4-1 and TRBJ2-1; the D is unclear. Germline CDR1 is MGHRA and CDR2 is YSYEKL. The CDR3 contains 15 residues. The V and J ends lost 4 bases and 5 bases respectively, with 15 bases between them. CDR3 protein: CASSRLGSPDNEQFF. The CDR3 DNA is TGCGCCAGCAGCCGTTTGGGGTCCCCCGACAATGAGCAGTTCTTC.

V usage is TRBV6-5 and J usage is TRBJ2-7; the D gene is possibly TRBD1 (6 bases). The V gene's germline CDR1 is MNHEY and CDR2 SVGAGI. V dropped 5 bases and J dropped 3 bases, with 11 bases sitting between them. This CDR3 is built from 13 residues. As DNA, the CDR3 is TGTGCCAGCAGTCACAGGGAAGGCTACGAGCAGTACTTC. This gives the protein CASSHREGYEQYF.

The chain has TRBV18 and TRBJ2-7; the match to TRBD2 covers 14 bases. The CDR3 extends over 15 amino acids. The germline CDR1 and CDR2 sequences are KGHSH and LQKENI. J was trimmed by 7 bases and V by 3 bases; bases with no gene match: 5. The CDR3 spells CASSPGLAGVIEQYF. In nucleotides, the CDR3 is TGTGCCAGCTCACCGGGACTAGCGGGAGTTATAGAGCAGTACTTC.

This clone was observed once. The gene calls are TRBV28 and TRBJ2-1; 12 bases map to TRBD2. Germline lookup yields CDR1 MDHEN and CDR2 SYDVKM. The CDR3 consists of 16 residues. The ends lost 4 bases at V and 8 bases at J; junction bases unmatched: 9. The CDR3 is CASSSRLAGAVDEQFF. CDR3 DNA sequence: TGTGCCAGCAGTTCTCGACTAGCGGGAGCAGTGGATGAGCAGTTCTTC. Full variable domain (outside the CDR3, taken from reference TRBV28 and TRBJ2-1): DVKVTQSSRYLVKRTGEKVFLECVQDMDHENMFWYRQDPGLGLRLIYFSYDVKMKEKGDIPEGYSVSREKKERFSLILESASTNQTSMYLCASSSRLAGAVDEQFFGPGTRLTVL.

V gene TRBV11-2 combines with J gene TRBJ1-1, with no clear D. The germline V gene has CDR1 SGHAT and CDR2 FQNNGV. Trimming shortened V by 3 bases and J by 1 base, and 9 bases separated the two germline ends. The CDR3 extends over 14 amino acids. The CDR3 loop reads CASSFLRTNTEAFF. The CDR3 DNA reads TGTGCCAGCAGCTTCTTACGGACGAACACTGAAGCTTTCTTT.

This clone was counted once. The same CDR3 can be traced to other DNA sequences in this sample. J is TRBJ2-1 and V is TRBV5-1; D might be TRBD2 (5 bases). Trimming removed 0 bases at V and 4 bases at J, with 8 bases between. Germline CDR1 is SGHRS and CDR2 is YFSETQ. The CDR3 has 14 residues. The CDR3 nucleotides are TGCGCCAGCAGCTTGGGAGGGTTATACAATGAGCAGTTCTTC. It is translated as CASSLGGLYNEQFF.

The chain combines TRBV28 with TRBJ1-2, with a possible D match to TRBD1 (6 bases). Germline CDR1 reads MDHEN; CDR2 reads SYDVKM. Trimming shortened V by 3 bases and J by 4 bases, and 9 bases separated the two germline ends. This CDR3 contains 13 residues. CDR3 loop: CASSFRGPYGYTF. CDR3 in DNA: TGTGCCAGCAGTTTCAGGGGCCCCTATGGCTACACCTTC.

V gene TRBV11-3 combines with J gene TRBJ2-5, with 7 bases matching TRBD1. There are 14 residues in the CDR3. J gave up 4 bases and V 4 bases, and 6 bases lay outside the gene matches. Germline CDR1 reads SGHNT; CDR2 reads YENEEA. The CDR3 DNA reads as TGTGCCAGCAGCTCGGACAGGCAAGGAGAGACCCAGTACTTC. This sequence encodes CASSSDRQGETQYF.

The chain employs TRBV28 and TRBJ2-1, with unresolved D. The CDR3 totals 16 residues. V lost 4 bases to trimming and J lost 2 bases, with 15 bases between them. CDR1 and CDR2 from the germline V gene are MDHEN and SYDVKM. The CDR3 region has the DNA TGTGCCAGCAGTTCCCCGGCCGGGTCGGCCTACAATGAGCAGTTCTTC. Residues: CASSSPAGSAYNEQFF.

The chain links TRBV5-5 to TRBJ1-2; D might be TRBD1 (6 bases). Germline CDR1 SGHKS, CDR2 YYEKEE (reference sequence). The CDR3 runs to 19 residues. The V gene lost 2 bases and the J gene lost 0 bases, with 23 bases spanning the gap. The CDR3 DNA is TGTGCCAGCAGCTTATTACAGGGAAGTCATTGGGATCCTAACTATGGCTACACCTTC. Its protein product is CASSLLQGSHWDPNYGYTF. The full variable domain, in which reference TRBV5-5 and TRBJ1-2 provide the parts outside the CDR3, is DAGVTQSPTHLIKTRGQQVTLRCSPISGHKSVSWYQQVLGQGPQFIFQYYEKEERGRGNFPDRFSARQFPNYSSELNVNALLLGDSALYLCASSLLQGSHWDPNYGYTFGSGTRLTVV.

The V gene is TRBV4-1, the J gene TRBJ1-4, with 10 bases that match TRBD1. V trimming: 0 bases; J trimming: 3 bases; junction bases outside the gene matches: 7. CDR1 is MGHRA and CDR2 is YSYEKL in the germline V gene. The CDR3 length is 18 residues. The CDR3 DNA reads TGCGCCAGCAGCCAAGATAGGGACAGGGGCGCGGCTAATGAAAAACTGTTTTTT. It is translated as CASSQDRDRGAANEKLFF.